This TCR beta chain was profiled in a study of CD8+ T cells in alopecia areata. Reverse transcribed after extraction, RNA yielded cDNA as the sequencing template. Data came from immunoSEQ multiplex PCR; TCRdb stores just in-frame clones and leaves some out. Here the sample spans about 120,000 clones, 56% being singletons. This sample's treatment: oral pan-JAK inhibitor, 5-10 mg twice daily. CDR3 length: 15 amino acids. J gave up 7 bases and V 3 bases, and 10 bases lay outside the gene matches. Germline assignment: CDR1 SGHRS and CDR2 YFSETQ. J is TRBJ2-1 and V is TRBV5-1, with 7 bases lining up with TRBD1. The receptor was isolated from a human donor with alopecia areata. The sequenced sample was CD4+ T cells sorted from blood, obtained at week 24, from a patient treated with tofacitinib. The CDR3 DNA sequence: TGCGCCAGCAGCTCAGGGACAGTAGGACCAAATGAGCAGTTCTTC. Residues: CASSSGTVGPNEQFF.